A single sample is the source of the 13 T cell receptor beta chains below, sequenced in a study of control samples from healthy donors and cancer patients. Measured with immunoSEQ multiplex PCR; TCRdb has only the in-frame clones, and not every one. This table has roughly 120,000 clones, over 75% appearing once. The sample comprised blood. These TCRs come from a man aged 45-65 years in good health.

Note on this clone: The conserved phenylalanine or tryptophan normally closing the CDR3 is absent here, so this likely arose from a read error. It is unclear where the CDR3 begins or ends on the DNA, so no DNA is shown, and the CDR3 is as TCRdb lists it. The chain recombines TRBV28 with TRBJ1-2. From its first to its last residue, the CDR3 has 13 amino acids. Germline lookup yields CDR1 MDHEN and CDR2 SYDVKM. This CDR3 reads CASNRNFRDHISL.

The gene calls are TRBV6-5 and TRBJ1-4, with no clear D. Germline CDR1 reads MNHEY; CDR2 reads SVGAGI. The CDR3 runs to 14 residues. V shed 5 bases and J shed 0 bases, with 7 bases lying between them. In DNA form, the CDR3 reads TGTGCCAGCAGTCGAAGTCCAACTAATGAAAAACTGTTTTTT. Amino acid sequence: CASSRSPTNEKLFF.

This chain uses TRBV28 with TRBJ2-3; TRBD2 matches at 13 bases. The germline V gene has CDR1 MDHEN and CDR2 SYDVKM. The CDR3 totals 16 residues. With 10 bases clipped from V and 4 bases from J, the junction kept 11 bases outside the gene matches. CDR3 protein: CATRTSGGSKADTQYF. DNA for the CDR3: TGTGCCACCCGGACTAGCGGGGGCTCTAAGGCAGATACGCAGTATTTT.

V gene TRBV24-1 combines with J gene TRBJ2-2; 7 bases line up with TRBD1. The CDR3 has 17 residues. Germline loops: CDR1 KGHDR, CDR2 SFDVKD. The V gene end was trimmed by 3 bases and the J gene end by 2 bases; junction bases not matched to a gene: 8. The CDR3 reads CATSDPPGTVNTGELFF. In DNA, the CDR3 is TGTGCCACCAGTGATCCACCTGGGACAGTAAACACCGGGGAGCTGTTTTTT.

V and J are TRBV4-2 and TRBJ2-5, with D possibly TRBD2 on 6 matching bases. Germline CDR1 and CDR2: LGHNA and YNFKEQ. The CDR3 totals 15 residues. The V end was cut by 1 base, the J end by 5 bases, with 14 bases between. The CDR3 loop reads CASSQARDFLETQYF. The CDR3 DNA is TGTGCCAGCAGCCAAGCGAGGGACTTCTTGGAGACCCAGTACTTC.

The rearrangement uses TRBV29-1 and TRBJ2-2; D could derive from TRBD1 or TRBD2 (5 bases each). Germline V gene data show CDR1 as SQVTM and CDR2 as ANQGSEA. The V end lost 6 bases, the J end lost 7 bases, and 24 bases lay between the germline ends. The CDR3 is 16 residues long. The DNA of the CDR3 is TGCAGCGTAACCTCAGGCGCGGGCAGGGTTAACGGGGAGCTGTTTTTT. Translated, it gives CSVTSGAGRVNGELFF.

The V call is TRBV4-1, the J call TRBJ2-1; D not certain. Germline V gene sequence: CDR1 MGHRA, CDR2 YSYEKL. The CDR3 spans 15 residues. V was pared by 1 base and J by 7 bases, with 14 bases between. The CDR3 DNA is TGCGCCAGCAGCCAAGCGTATGGGGTCCGAAATGAGCAGTTCTTC. This codes for CASSQAYGVRNEQFF.

This sequence joins TRBV5-1 and TRBJ2-2; D unresolved. Germline values: CDR1 SGHRS, CDR2 YFSETQ. Trimming took 0 bases from V and 5 from J, leaving 14 bases between them. The CDR3 runs 16 residues. The CDR3 DNA sequence: TGCGCCAGCAGCTTGGTCGGTCAGAAGGGAACCGGGGAGCTGTTTTTT. Translated, it gives CASSLVGQKGTGELFF. The complete variable domain, with remaining parts taken from reference TRBV5-1 and TRBJ2-2, reads KAGVTQTPRYLIKTRGQQVTLSCSPISGHRSVSWYQQTPGQGLQFLFEYFSETQRNKGNFPGRFSGRQFSNSRSEMNVSTLELGDSALYLCASSLVGQKGTGELFFGEGSRLTVL.

The CDR3 DNA reads TGTGCCAGCGGGACAGGGGTTACCGGGGAGCTGTTTTTT. Protein product: CASGTGVTGELFF. The rearrangement uses TRBV9 and TRBJ2-2; TRBD1 matches 10 bases. Germline V gene data show CDR1 as SGDLS and CDR2 as YYNGEE. V was pared by 7 bases and J by 5 bases, with 2 bases of the junction left unmatched. The CDR3 loop spans 13 amino acids.

V usage is TRBV19 and J usage is TRBJ2-1; TRBD2 aligns across 14 bases. Germline V gives CDR1 LNHDA, CDR2 SQIVND (reference sequence). Unmatched junction bases numbered 16, after V lost 2 bases and J lost 10 bases. The CDR3 loop spans 19 amino acids. The CDR3 coding sequence is TGTGCCAGTAGTATAACCGCCTTAGGACTAGCGGGGGGTTTAGAGGAGCAGTTCTTC. Protein sequence: CASSITALGLAGGLEEQFF.

The CDR3 coding sequence is TGTGCCAGCAGGCCCGGACAGGGTGGCAACGTCCTGACTTTC. Amino acids: CASRPGQGGNVLTF. The chain links TRBV7-9 to TRBJ2-6; 8 bases fit TRBD1. With 6 bases clipped from V and 9 bases from J, the junction kept 7 bases outside the gene matches. The CDR3 length is 14 residues. Germline V gene data show CDR1 as SEHNR and CDR2 as FQNEAQ (reference sequence).

The chain recombines TRBV11-2 with TRBJ1-1, with D hard to call. CDR3 length equals 12 residues. Germline CDR1 SGHAT, CDR2 FQNNGV. V gave up 5 bases and J gave up 7 bases, with 11 bases separating them. The CDR3 here is CASSLRQFEAFF. In DNA, the CDR3 is TGTGCCAGCAGCCTGCGGCAGTTTGAAGCTTTCTTT.

This clone has more than one count but fewer than ten. The chain joins TRBV5-1 to TRBJ2-2, with 8 bases aligning to TRBD2. Trimming removed 4 bases from V and 5 bases from J; junction bases left unmatched: 4. The germline V gene has CDR1 SGHRS and CDR2 YFSETQ. This CDR3 region has 14 residues. Written as DNA, the CDR3 is TGCGCCAGCAGCCCGGGGGGGGAAACCGGGGAGCTGTTTTTT. Protein: CASSPGGETGELFF.